This TCR beta chain was recovered during a study of radiation and T cells in renal cell carcinoma. The wider study: Nephrectomy followed 15 Gy stereotactic body radiation by 4 weeks.

Documented time point: baseline pretreatment blood. Treatment indicated: 15 Gy SBRT to primary tumor, nephrectomy 4 weeks later. After SBRT, blood was collected at 2 and 4 weeks, plus baseline. Produced via immunoSEQ multiplex PCR; TCRdb's table is partial and in-frame only. The table lists 150,000 or so clones, roughly 80% of them singletons. This CDR3 spans 19 amino acids. The germline gives CDR1 SGHTA, CDR2 FQGNSA. V lost 0 bases to trimming and J lost 0 bases; unmatched junction nucleotides: 11. The sequence came from a woman aged 45-60 years with renal cell carcinoma. The source was blood, collected from a patient whose treatment included radiotherapy and nephrectomy. The V gene is TRBV7-2, the J gene TRBJ2-3; 8 bases agree with TRBD2. The CDR3 nucleotides are TGTGCCAGCAGCTTAGCGCTCGGGGCGGGGGGACCTAGCACAGATACGCAGTATTTT. Protein: CASSLALGAGGPSTDTQYF.